This T cell receptor beta chain stems from a study of T cell changes during pregnancy in multiple sclerosis. The CDR3 has 11 residues. V lost 5 bases to trimming and J lost 7 bases, with 8 bases between them. Germline values: CDR1 SNHLY, CDR2 FYNNEI. Using immunoSEQ multiplex PCR, the repertoire was profiled, and TCRdb retains in-frame clones only, with some absent. The sample has some 50,000 clones; about 91% are singletons. The TCR originated in a female donor with multiple sclerosis, enrolled in a pregnancy study. The specimen comprised CD4+ T cells from peripheral blood mononuclear cells, sampled in the second trimester of pregnancy. J is TRBJ1-2 and V is TRBV2; D ambiguous. The CDR3 protein is CASSPLAGYTF. The CDR3 DNA follows: TGTGCCAGCAGTCCACTTGCTGGCTACACCTTC. The full variable domain, rest sourced from reference TRBV2 and TRBJ1-2, is EPEVTQTPSHQVTQMGQEVILRCVPISNHLYFYWYRQILGQKVEFLVSFYNNEISEKSEIFDDQFSVERPDGSNFTLKIRSTKLEDSAMYFCASSPLAGYTFGSGTRLTVV.